One sample yielded the 8 T cell receptor beta chains listed below, sequenced in a study of blood T cell repertoires in COVID-19. Using immunoSEQ multiplex PCR, the repertoire was profiled, and TCRdb retains in-frame clones only, with some absent. The sample lists about 190,000 clones, around four fifths seen once, with 2.5% to 3.5% in the top ten. Sequencing was performed on peripheral blood. The receptors here all came from a woman older than 75 with active or convalescent COVID-19.

This clone showed up just once. This chain links TRBV1 with TRBJ1-2. TRBV1 is a pseudogene. The CDR3 sequence is 15 residues long. The CDR3 is CTSSSPIGGRDGYTF. DNA for the CDR3: TGCACCAGCAGCTCCCCCATCGGGGGAAGGGACGGCTACACCTTC.

The V call is TRBV18, the J call TRBJ2-3, with 10 bases lining up with TRBD2. The length of the CDR3 is 16 residues. Trimming took 4 bases from V and 5 from J; bases not matched to a gene: 9. Germline CDR1 reads KGHSH; CDR2 reads LQKENI. The CDR3 sequence: CASSHQSGGARDTQYF. CDR3 nucleotide sequence: TGTGCCAGCTCACACCAAAGCGGGGGGGCCCGAGATACGCAGTATTTT.

This chain joins TRBV5-1 and TRBJ2-3, with D perhaps TRBD1 (6 bases). Trimming took 4 bases from V and 0 from J, leaving 15 bases between them. Per germline, CDR1 SGHRS and CDR2 YFSETQ. The CDR3 consists of 16 residues. CDR3 sequence (DNA): TGCGCCAGCAGCATAGGCCAGGGGATGAGCACAGATACGCAGTATTTT. This translates into CASSIGQGMSTDTQYF.

The chain joins TRBV5-1 to TRBJ1-4, with a weak D call TRBD1 (6 bases). Germline CDR1 is SGHRS and CDR2 is YFSETQ. V gave up 3 bases and J gave up 8 bases, with 11 bases separating them. The CDR3 is 13 amino acids. CDR3 sequence (DNA): TGCGCCAGCAGCTCCGGACAGAAGGAAAAACTGTTTTTT. This encodes CASSSGQKEKLFF. Looking up the rest from reference TRBV5-1 and TRBJ1-4 gives the full variable domain: KAGVTQTPRYLIKTRGQQVTLSCSPISGHRSVSWYQQTPGQGLQFLFEYFSETQRNKGNFPGRFSGRQFSNSRSEMNVSTLELGDSALYLCASSSGQKEKLFFGSGTQLSVL.

This clone occurred a few times. V gene TRBV4-1 combines with J gene TRBJ1-5, with D perhaps TRBD1 (6 bases). The V and J ends lost 1 base and 5 bases respectively, with 9 bases between them. Germline assignment: CDR1 MGHRA and CDR2 YSYEKL. The CDR3 spans 14 residues. The CDR3 sequence: CASSQGTDYQPQHF. CDR3 in DNA: TGCGCCAGCAGCCAAGGGACAGATTATCAGCCCCAGCATTTT.

DNA for the CDR3: TGTGCCAGCAGCTTCACGCAGGCCTACGAGCAGTACTTC. It is translated as CASSFTQAYEQYF. The chain couples TRBV11-1 to TRBJ2-7; no firm D call. This CDR3 spans 13 amino acids. V shed 3 bases and J shed 2 bases, with 8 bases lying between them. Germline CDR1 reads SGHAT; CDR2 reads FQDESV (reference sequence).

The CDR3 DNA follows: TGTGCCAGCAGCCAAGTCAGGGGTACTAATGAAAAACTGTTTTTT. Its translation is CASSQVRGTNEKLFF. The chain links TRBV3-1 (or the pseudogene TRBV3-2) to TRBJ1-4, with D perhaps TRBD1 (6 bases). This CDR3 comprises 15 residues. The ends were cut back, 1 base at V and 2 bases at J, with 8 bases in the middle. CDR1 and CDR2 from the germline V gene are LGHDT and YNNKEL (reference sequence).

The chain couples TRBV5-1 to TRBJ2-4, with TRBD1 matching over 9 bases. V was clipped by 4 bases and J by 7 bases; unmatched bases: 3. The CDR3 loop spans 13 amino acids. CDR1 is SGHRS, CDR2 YFSETQ, per germline. Written as DNA, the CDR3 is TGCGCCAGCAGCGACGGGACAGGGAACATTCAGTACTTC. This codes for CASSDGTGNIQYF.